The clone carrying this TCR beta chain was seen ten or more times. What it binds is unknown. This sample stems from a study of regulatory T cells in long-lasting Graves disease. As for time point: newly diagnosed GD, antithyroid drugs for less than 3 months. Preparation of the TCR library used RNA extracted from PBMCs. To make TCR beta libraries, researchers used iRepertoire HTBI primers and Arm-PCR of CDR3 regions. Using its own MiXCR run on the multiplex PCR reads, TCRdb lists one record per CDR3 protein. The sample has around 250,000 distinct CDR3 sequences, 18% seen once. Findings and limits, study-wide: Persistent disease preferred TRBV28, TRBJ1-2 and TRBJ2-5; new disease, TRBV20-1 and TRBJ2-1.

The germline gives CDR1 MNHEY, CDR2 SVGEGT. Trimming took off 0 bases at V and 5 bases at J, with 17 bases between the two ends. The CDR3 covers 16 residues. These data also featured in a second study, about T cells in Graves' hyperthyroidism and ophthalmopathy. As that study records: Initially, a first-round RT-PCR of the TCR CDR3 employed the HTBI primer set. From stable hyperthyroidism, ophthalmopathy was set apart by a 13 V-J model.

The sequencing here drew on peripheral blood mononuclear cells (PBMCs), taken at new diagnosis, from a patient treated with antithyroid drugs. This receptor was taken from a young woman with Graves disease. V gene TRBV6-2 or TRBV6-3 combines with J gene TRBJ2-7, with D possibly being TRBD1 (5 bases). The CDR3 coding sequence is TGTGCCAGCAGTTACTCACCGAGACAGCGATATGACGAGCAGTACTTC. It is translated as CASSYSPRQRYDEQYF.